This is a list of T cell receptor beta chains from one sample in a study of siplizumab effects on memory and regulatory T cells. Sequencing was performed with immunoSEQ multiplex PCR; in TCRdb, only in-frame clones are kept and a portion is missing. Seen here are some 100,000 clones, approximately 92% observed once, and the top ten hold 0.15%. The sequenced material came from CD4+ T cells sorted from blood. Receptor source: a human donor in good health. Each CDR3 is given without its conserved first and last residue. Fields, in order: V gene, CDR3 protein.

v_call: TRBV6-1; cdr3_aa: ASSEVGQKNEKLF
v_call: TRBV7-2; cdr3_aa: ASSLEGGTSGGTPLH
v_call: TRBV5-1; cdr3_aa: ASSLYGGGADEQF
v_call: TRBV28; cdr3_aa: ASRQLNQPQH
v_call: TRBV6-6; cdr3_aa: ASSYSWNTEAF
v_call: TRBV5-1; cdr3_aa: ASSLLDRETDTQY
v_call: TRBV2; cdr3_aa: ASSEGGETQY
v_call: TRBV23-1; cdr3_aa: ASSHSEDYEQY
v_call: TRBV9; cdr3_aa: ASSPSGGAREQY
v_call: TRBV27; cdr3_aa: ASSSDRSPATEAF
v_call: TRBV28; cdr3_aa: AIKRGSEAF
v_call: TRBV5-8; cdr3_aa: ASPGWRVEIRRTGELF
v_call: TRBV6-1; cdr3_aa: ASSDRGRETQY
v_call: TRBV4-1; cdr3_aa: ASSQDQGTSTETQY
v_call: TRBV6-6; cdr3_aa: ASSRQAFSNQPQH
v_call: TRBV11-2; cdr3_aa: ASSLEIGRPSGYQETQY
v_call: TRBV28; cdr3_aa: ASSFVEPGNTIY
v_call: TRBV5-1; cdr3_aa: ASSYGGTGGSYGYT
v_call: TRBV4-1; cdr3_aa: ASSQGQSRDRGPHYGYT
v_call: TRBV6-5; cdr3_aa: ASSKDSMNTEAF
v_call: TRBV5-4; cdr3_aa: ASSPEPAYEQY
v_call: TRBV9; cdr3_aa: ASSVSGGGSSYEQY
v_call: TRBV7-8; cdr3_aa: ASSLAKNQPQH
v_call: TRBV5-4; cdr3_aa: ASKGRSQETQY
v_call: TRBV11-3; cdr3_aa: ASSSPSGGYNEQF
v_call: TRBV6-5; cdr3_aa: ASLVPGTGGYT
v_call: TRBV7-9; cdr3_aa: ASSGTGTGNTYGYT
v_call: TRBV18; cdr3_aa: ASSPQRQGGEKLF
v_call: TRBV5-1; cdr3_aa: ASSLGQLLRDGYT
v_call: TRBV5-4; cdr3_aa: ASSLIGGRVETQY
v_call: TRBV7-3; cdr3_aa: ASSLRAGTGAGLSGYT
v_call: TRBV18; cdr3_aa: ASSQDTDTQY
v_call: TRBV6-1; cdr3_aa: ASTWTGINEKLF
v_call: TRBV4-3; cdr3_aa: ASSQDAIASGYGEQF
v_call: TRBV7-2; cdr3_aa: ASSLAATQETQY
v_call: TRBV14; cdr3_aa: ASSHSDTRYGYT
v_call: TRBV5-1; cdr3_aa: ASSSGPSNEKLF
v_call: TRBV18; cdr3_aa: ASSPQGNTEAF
v_call: TRBV19; cdr3_aa: ASSPPGRGLANEQF
v_call: TRBV4-1; cdr3_aa: ASSQGAGGLETQY
v_call: TRBV6-5; cdr3_aa: ASTQLLNYGYT
v_call: TRBV7-9; cdr3_aa: ASSPGTGSYEQY
v_call: TRBV25-1; cdr3_aa: ASGKGALDTQY
v_call: TRBV11-2; cdr3_aa: ASSFIAGDGEQF
v_call: TRBV4-3; cdr3_aa: ASSQDGGNTGELF
v_call: TRBV11-2; cdr3_aa: ASSSISGGLGEQY